These 18 T cell receptor beta chains were sequenced from one sample in a study of control samples from healthy donors and cancer patients. Assay: immunoSEQ multiplex PCR; the TCRdb copy retains only in-frame clones and omits some. The data contain 80,000 or so clones, 80% to 95% of them singletons. What was sequenced was blood. The receptors were gathered from a woman in her sixties or seventies in good health.

The chain combines TRBV28 with TRBJ1-2, with D unclear. Germline lookup yields CDR1 MDHEN and CDR2 SYDVKM. The CDR3 is made up of 14 amino acids. The V gene lost 6 bases and the J gene lost 7 bases, with 18 bases spanning the gap. CDR3 protein: CASRRSSGAIGYTF. As DNA, the CDR3 is TGTGCCAGCAGGAGGAGTAGTGGAGCCATTGGCTACACCTTC.

The chain is built from TRBV5-1 and TRBJ2-5; 12 bases align to TRBD2. V lost 0 bases and J lost 5; bases outside the gene matches: 5. In germline, CDR1 is SGHRS, CDR2 YFSETQ. The CDR3 loop spans 16 amino acids. CDR3 bases: TGCGCCAGCAGCTTGGTGACTAGCGGGAGAGGGGAGACCCAGTACTTC. Its protein is CASSLVTSGRGETQYF.

V usage is TRBV5-1 and J usage is TRBJ2-4; TRBD1 matches at 7 bases. With V trimmed by 2 bases and J by 4 bases, 6 bases remained unmatched. Germline V gene lookup returns CDR1 SGHRS and CDR2 YFSETQ. The CDR3 consists of 15 residues. The CDR3 region is CASSFMGQKKNIQYF. CDR3 coding DNA: TGCGCCAGCAGCTTCATGGGACAGAAAAAAAACATTCAGTACTTC.

V is TRBV7-8 and J is TRBJ2-7, with 8 bases matching TRBD2. The germline V gene encodes CDR1 SGHVS and CDR2 FQNEAQ. V was clipped by 7 bases and J by 2 bases; unmatched bases: 16. The CDR3 is made up of 17 amino acids. Here the CDR3 reads CASTWAGGTSNAYEQYF. The CDR3 region has the DNA TGTGCCAGCACCTGGGCGGGGGGTACTAGTAACGCCTACGAGCAGTACTTC. Together with reference TRBV7-8 and TRBJ2-7, the CDR3 gives the full variable domain: GAGVSQSPRYKVAKRGQDVALRCDPISGHVSLFWYQQALGQGPEFLTYFQNEAQLDKSGLPSDRFFAERPEGSVSTLKIQRTQQEDSAVYLCASTWAGGTSNAYEQYFGPGTRLTVT.

The chain is built from TRBV5-6 and TRBJ2-7, with D uncertain. The ends were cut back, 1 base at V and 3 bases at J, with 11 bases in the middle. This CDR3 spans 14 amino acids. The germline gives CDR1 SGHDT, CDR2 YYEEEE. The CDR3 DNA is TGTGCCAGCAGCTTGCCCTCGGCCGACTACGAGCAGTACTTC. This gives the protein CASSLPSADYEQYF. Complete variable domain (other parts from reference TRBV5-6 and TRBJ2-7): DAGVTQSPTHLIKTRGQQVTLRCSPKSGHDTVSWYQQALGQGPQFIFQYYEEEERQRGNFPDRFSGHQFPNYSSELNVNALLLGDSALYLCASSLPSADYEQYFGPGTRLTVT.

This chain uses TRBV11-2 with TRBJ1-6; 7 nucleotides align to TRBD1. The CDR3 loop spans 15 amino acids. Germline V gives CDR1 SGHAT, CDR2 FQNNGV. The V segment lost 5 bases and the J segment 3 bases; nucleotides outside the gene matches: 4. The chain's CDR3 is CASSPRTGYNSPLHF. CDR3 coding DNA: TGTGCCAGCAGCCCGCGGACAGGCTATAATTCACCCCTCCACTTT.

The chain has TRBV15 and TRBJ2-1; 11 nucleotides align to TRBD2. The germline V gene has CDR1 LNHNV and CDR2 YYDKDF (reference sequence). The CDR3 consists of 16 residues. V shed 3 bases, J shed 2 bases, and the junction held 3 bases outside the gene matches. The CDR3 is CATSRGTSGTYNEQFF. The CDR3 nucleotides read TGTGCCACCAGCAGGGGGACTAGCGGAACCTACAATGAGCAGTTCTTC. The full variable domain, rest sourced from reference TRBV15 and TRBJ2-1, is DAMVIQNPRYQVTQFGKPVTLSCSQTLNHNVMYWYQQKSSQAPKLLFHYYDKDFNNEADTPDNFQSRRPNTSFCFLDIRSPGLGDTAMYLCATSRGTSGTYNEQFFGPGTRLTVL.

The gene calls are TRBV7-8 and TRBJ1-1; D may be TRBD1 (5 bases). This CDR3 region has 14 residues. The germline V gene has CDR1 SGHVS and CDR2 FQNEAQ. Trimming shortened V by 1 base and J by 0 bases, and 6 bases separated the two germline ends. The CDR3 here is CASSLGGMNTEAFF. In nucleotides, the CDR3 is TGTGCCAGCAGCTTAGGGGGCATGAACACTGAAGCTTTCTTT.

The chain combines TRBV6-2 or TRBV6-3 with TRBJ2-1; D possibly uses TRBD1 or TRBD2 (5 bases each). The CDR3 is made up of 14 amino acids. Germline CDR1 and CDR2: MNHEY and SVGEGT. V was pared by 5 bases and J by 2 bases, with 10 bases between. CDR3 DNA: TGTGCCAGCAGTCGCAGGGACCCCTACAATGAGCAGTTCTTC. Translating gives CASSRRDPYNEQFF.

This rearrangement joins TRBV7-9 to TRBJ2-1; D is perhaps TRBD1 (7 bases). V lost 4 bases and J 0 bases, leaving 10 bases between the germline ends. The length of the CDR3 is 15 residues. The V gene's germline CDR1 is SEHNR and CDR2 FQNEAQ (reference sequence). The CDR3 spells CASSSGGSSYNEQFF. The DNA for the CDR3 is TGTGCCAGCAGCTCAGGGGGGAGCTCCTACAATGAGCAGTTCTTC.

The CDR3 region has the DNA TGTGCCAGCAGCTACCGAGCGGGAGGTGGGTACGAGCAGTACTTC. Its translation is CASSYRAGGGYEQYF. V usage is TRBV7-2 and J usage is TRBJ2-7, with 9 bases lining up with TRBD2. Germline assignment: CDR1 SGHTA and CDR2 FQGNSA. After removal of 4 bases from V and 4 bases from J, the junction contained 8 bases not matched to a gene. This CDR3 is 15 amino acids long.

The V and J genes are TRBV7-2 and TRBJ2-1; TRBD1 or TRBD2 may be the D gene (5 bases each). Per germline, CDR1 SGHTA and CDR2 FQGNSA. The V gene lost 4 bases and the J gene lost 0 bases, with 10 bases spanning the gap. The CDR3 runs to 15 residues. DNA for the CDR3: TGTGCCAGCAGCTCCGTGAGGGGCTCCTACAATGAGCAGTTCTTC. Its translation is CASSSVRGSYNEQFF.

This rearrangement joins TRBV5-1 to TRBJ2-7; 14 nucleotides match TRBD2. CDR3 length: 14 amino acids. V dropped 3 bases and J dropped 7; count of bases not matched to a gene: 3. The germline gives CDR1 SGHRS, CDR2 YFSETQ. The CDR3 region is CASSWGLAGVEQYF. The CDR3 DNA is TGCGCCAGCAGCTGGGGACTAGCGGGAGTGGAGCAGTACTTC.

The chain links TRBV28 to TRBJ2-7, with TRBD2 matching over 13 bases. Germline V gene lookup returns CDR1 MDHEN and CDR2 SYDVKM. The length of the CDR3 is 17 residues. V gave up 3 bases and J gave up 6 bases; unmatched junction bases: 11. CDR3 DNA sequence: TGTGCCAGCAGTTTGTGGGAACTAGCGGGAGGGCCGGGCGAGCAGTACTTC. Residues: CASSLWELAGGPGEQYF.

This chain connects TRBV6-5 to TRBJ1-4, with unresolved D. Trimming removed 10 bases from V and 3 bases from J, with 18 bases in between. Germline V gene sequence: CDR1 MNHEY, CDR2 SVGAGI. The CDR3 has 15 amino acids. CDR3 sequence (DNA): TGTGCCAACGTAAGATACAAAATGGCTAATGAAAAACTGTTTTTT. Translated, it gives CANVRYKMANEKLFF.

The chain has TRBV9 and TRBJ2-5, with D perhaps matching TRBD1 or TRBD2 (6 bases each). The CDR3 runs to 14 residues. The V gene's germline CDR1 is SGDLS and CDR2 YYNGEE. V lost 0 bases and J lost 5, with 11 bases in between. For the CDR3, the DNA is TGTGCCAGCAGCGTAGGAACAGGGAGGGAGACCCAGTACTTC. Translating gives CASSVGTGRETQYF.

The gene calls are TRBV10-3 and TRBJ2-5; D unclear. The CDR3 sequence is 13 residues long. In germline, CDR1 is ENHRY, CDR2 SYGVKD. Trimming removed 3 bases from V and 2 bases from J, with 7 bases in between. CDR3 DNA sequence: TGTGCCATCAGTGACAGCCGACAAGAGACCCAGTACTTC. This sequence encodes CAISDSRQETQYF.

This chain joins TRBV5-6 and TRBJ2-5, with 8 bases identical to TRBD2. The germline gives CDR1 SGHDT, CDR2 YYEEEE. The CDR3 length is 14 residues. V gave up 2 bases and J gave up 5 bases; unmatched junction bases: 5. The CDR3 DNA is TGTGCCAGCAGCTTTCGGGAGGGCCGGGAGACCCAGTACTTC. It codes for CASSFREGRETQYF.